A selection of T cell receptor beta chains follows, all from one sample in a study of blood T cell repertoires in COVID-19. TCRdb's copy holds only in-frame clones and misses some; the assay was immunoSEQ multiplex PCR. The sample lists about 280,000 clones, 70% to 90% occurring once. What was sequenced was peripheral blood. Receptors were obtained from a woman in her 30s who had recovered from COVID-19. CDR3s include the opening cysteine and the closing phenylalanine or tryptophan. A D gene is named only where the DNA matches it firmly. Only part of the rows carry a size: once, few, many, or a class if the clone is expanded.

CDR3 protein: CASSQDSSYTF; CDR3 DNA: TGTGCCAGCAGCCAAGATAGTAGCTACACCTTC; J gene: TRBJ1-2; clone size: NA; D gene: NA; V gene: TRBV21-1; CDR3 length: 11
CDR3 protein: CASSYSRDTGNTIYF; CDR3 DNA: TGTGCCAGCAGTTACTCGAGGGATACTGGAAACACCATATATTTT; J gene: TRBJ1-3; clone size: NA; D gene: NA; V gene: TRBV6-5; CDR3 length: 15
CDR3 protein: CASSYSRGMRNQPQHF; CDR3 DNA: TGTGCCAGCAGTTACTCGAGAGGGATGCGCAATCAGCCCCAGCATTTT; J gene: TRBJ1-5; clone size: NA; D gene: NA; V gene: TRBV6-5; CDR3 length: 16
CDR3 protein: CASSQEAGGEQYF; CDR3 DNA: TGTGCCAGCAGCCAAGAGGCGGGAGGGGAGCAGTACTTC; J gene: TRBJ2-7; clone size: NA; D gene: TRBD2; V gene: TRBV14; CDR3 length: 13
CDR3 protein: CASRPTGLSGNTIYF; CDR3 DNA: TGTGCCAGCAGGCCGACAGGGTTGTCTGGAAACACCATATATTTT; J gene: TRBJ1-3; clone size: NA; D gene: TRBD1; V gene: TRBV28; CDR3 length: 15
CDR3 protein: CASSPGDRVREQYF; CDR3 DNA: TGTGCCAGCAGTCCTGGAGACAGGGTACGGGAGCAGTACTTC; J gene: TRBJ2-7; clone size: NA; D gene: TRBD1; V gene: TRBV28; CDR3 length: 14
CDR3 protein: CASSLSDRETQYF; CDR3 DNA: TGTGCCAGCAGTCTATCGGACAGGGAGACCCAGTACTTC; J gene: TRBJ2-5; clone size: NA; D gene: TRBD1; V gene: TRBV12-3/TRBV12-4; CDR3 length: 13
CDR3 protein: CASSLAGGRTEAFF; CDR3 DNA: TGTGCCAGCAGTTTAGCTGGTGGGAGGACTGAAGCTTTCTTT; J gene: TRBJ1-1; clone size: NA; D gene: NA; V gene: TRBV27; CDR3 length: 14
CDR3 protein: CASSSTGTGAEQYF; CDR3 DNA: TGCGCCAGCAGCTCCACCGGGACAGGAGCCGAGCAGTACTTC; J gene: TRBJ2-7; clone size: once; D gene: TRBD1; V gene: TRBV5-1; CDR3 length: 14
CDR3 protein: CASSQMLGDTEAFF; CDR3 DNA: TGTGCCAGCAGTCAAATGTTAGGGGACACTGAAGCTTTCTTT; J gene: TRBJ1-1; clone size: many; D gene: NA; V gene: TRBV6-4; CDR3 length: 14
CDR3 protein: CASSERGTEAFF; CDR3 DNA: TGTGCCAGCAGTGAGAGAGGTACTGAAGCTTTCTTT; J gene: TRBJ1-1; clone size: NA; D gene: NA; V gene: TRBV27; CDR3 length: 12
CDR3 protein: CASSQVWDSRYNEQFF; CDR3 DNA: TGCGCCAGCAGCCAAGTGTGGGACTCAAGGTACAATGAGCAGTTCTTC; J gene: TRBJ2-1; clone size: NA; D gene: NA; V gene: TRBV4-3; CDR3 length: 16
CDR3 protein: CASTSTGLVTEAFF; CDR3 DNA: TGTGCCAGCACTAGTACAGGGTTGGTCACTGAAGCTTTCTTT; J gene: TRBJ1-1; clone size: NA; D gene: NA; V gene: TRBV27; CDR3 length: 14
CDR3 protein: CASSQTGGFGPDTQYF; CDR3 DNA: TGCGCCAGCAGCCAAACAGGGGGTTTTGGGCCAGATACGCAGTATTTT; J gene: TRBJ2-3; clone size: once; D gene: TRBD1; V gene: TRBV5-1; CDR3 length: 16
CDR3 protein: CASSYTTGTDNSPLHF; CDR3 DNA: TGTGCCAGCAGCTATACAACCGGGACAGACAATTCACCCCTCCACTTT; J gene: TRBJ1-6; clone size: NA; D gene: TRBD1; V gene: TRBV5-6; CDR3 length: 16
CDR3 protein: CASSVVESGVGEQYF; CDR3 DNA: TGTGCCAGCAGCGTAGTAGAGTCAGGGGTCGGCGAGCAGTACTTC; J gene: TRBJ2-7; clone size: NA; D gene: NA; V gene: TRBV9; CDR3 length: 15
CDR3 protein: CASSLAIGSSYNEQFF; CDR3 DNA: TGTGCCAGCAGCTTAGCCATAGGGAGCTCCTACAATGAGCAGTTCTTC; J gene: TRBJ2-1; clone size: NA; D gene: NA; V gene: TRBV7-2; CDR3 length: 16
CDR3 protein: CASRFTGAKRSPLHF; CDR3 DNA: TGTGCAAGTCGCTTTACAGGGGCGAAGCGATCACCCCTCCACTTT; J gene: TRBJ1-6; clone size: NA; D gene: NA; V gene: TRBV12-2; CDR3 length: 15
CDR3 protein: CASSTFAGIGGNEQFF; CDR3 DNA: TGTGCCAGCAGCACCTTCGCCGGGATTGGCGGCAATGAGCAGTTCTTC; J gene: TRBJ2-1; clone size: NA; D gene: NA; V gene: TRBV11-2; CDR3 length: 16
CDR3 protein: CSAWDKQNTEAFF; CDR3 DNA: TGCAGCGCCTGGGACAAGCAGAACACTGAAGCTTTCTTT; J gene: TRBJ1-1; clone size: once; D gene: NA; V gene: TRBV29-1; CDR3 length: 13
CDR3 protein: CASSQGQTEQYF; CDR3 DNA: TGTGCCAGCTCACAGGGACAGACCGAGCAGTACTTC; J gene: TRBJ2-7; clone size: NA; D gene: TRBD1; V gene: TRBV18; CDR3 length: 12
CDR3 protein: CASRNPFRRRTYGYTF; CDR3 DNA: TGTGCCAGTAGGAACCCCTTTAGGCGACGGACTTATGGCTACACCTTC; J gene: TRBJ1-2; clone size: NA; D gene: NA; V gene: TRBV19; CDR3 length: 16
CDR3 protein: CATTTGNSPLHF; CDR3 DNA: TGTGCCACCACGACAGGGAACTCACCCCTCCACTTT; J gene: TRBJ1-6; clone size: NA; D gene: TRBD1; V gene: TRBV2; CDR3 length: 12
CDR3 protein: CASSSNPGAEQYF; CDR3 DNA: TGTGCCAGCAGCTCAAACCCAGGGGCCGAGCAGTACTTC; J gene: TRBJ2-7; clone size: NA; D gene: NA; V gene: TRBV7-9; CDR3 length: 13
CDR3 protein: CASSFLLGGTGELFF; CDR3 DNA: TGTGCCAGCAGCTTTTTGTTAGGAGGCACCGGGGAGCTGTTTTTT; J gene: TRBJ2-2; clone size: once; D gene: NA; V gene: TRBV13; CDR3 length: 15
CDR3 protein: CASSGGTGGFQPQHF; CDR3 DNA: TGTGCCAGCAGCGGGGGGACAGGGGGCTTTCAGCCCCAGCATTTT; J gene: TRBJ1-5; clone size: NA; D gene: TRBD1; V gene: TRBV5-5; CDR3 length: 15
CDR3 protein: CASSLADRGGQPQHF; CDR3 DNA: TGCGCCAGCAGCTTGGCCGACAGGGGGGGTCAGCCCCAGCATTTT; J gene: TRBJ1-5; clone size: NA; D gene: TRBD1; V gene: TRBV5-1; CDR3 length: 15
CDR3 protein: CASSPTGQSNYGYTF; CDR3 DNA: TGTGCCAGCAGCCCAACTGGACAGTCTAACTATGGCTACACCTTC; J gene: TRBJ1-2; clone size: NA; D gene: NA; V gene: TRBV11-1; CDR3 length: 15
CDR3 protein: CASSYPSSERGYTF; CDR3 DNA: TGTGCCAGCAGTTACCCATCATCAGAGCGGGGCTACACCTTC; J gene: TRBJ1-2; clone size: NA; D gene: NA; V gene: TRBV28; CDR3 length: 14
CDR3 protein: CASSADGGAFF; CDR3 DNA: TGTGCCAGCAGTGCGGACGGGGGAGCTTTCTTT; J gene: TRBJ1-1; clone size: NA; D gene: NA; V gene: TRBV2; CDR3 length: 11
CDR3 protein: CASSLLASETQYF; CDR3 DNA: TGTGCCAGCAGCTTGTTAGCCAGCGAGACCCAGTACTTC; J gene: TRBJ2-5; clone size: few; D gene: NA; V gene: TRBV5-5; CDR3 length: 13
CDR3 protein: CASSALAGDTDTQYF; CDR3 DNA: TGTGCCAGCAGTGCCCTAGCGGGGGACACAGATACGCAGTATTTT; J gene: TRBJ2-3; clone size: many; D gene: TRBD2; V gene: TRBV6-4; CDR3 length: 15
CDR3 protein: CASSLGQGAKTEAFF; CDR3 DNA: TGTGCCAGCAGCTTGGGACAGGGGGCAAAGACTGAAGCTTTCTTT; J gene: TRBJ1-1; clone size: few; D gene: TRBD1; V gene: TRBV5-4; CDR3 length: 15
CDR3 protein: CATSDPNGTGRRTEAFF; CDR3 DNA: TGTGCCACCAGTGATCCCAATGGGACAGGACGTCGCACTGAAGCTTTCTTT; J gene: TRBJ1-1; clone size: NA; D gene: TRBD1; V gene: TRBV24-1; CDR3 length: 17
CDR3 protein: CASSFGQRGFYNEQFF; CDR3 DNA: TGTGCCAGCAGTTTCGGCCAGCGGGGGTTCTACAATGAGCAGTTCTTC; J gene: TRBJ2-1; clone size: NA; D gene: TRBD2; V gene: TRBV28; CDR3 length: 16
CDR3 protein: CSVLTYEQYF; CDR3 DNA: TGCAGCGTTCTAACCTACGAGCAGTACTTC; J gene: TRBJ2-7; clone size: NA; D gene: NA; V gene: TRBV29-1; CDR3 length: 10
CDR3 protein: CASTKGTGSYEQYF; CDR3 DNA: TGTGCCAGCACCAAGGGGACAGGCTCCTACGAGCAGTACTTC; J gene: TRBJ2-7; clone size: NA; D gene: TRBD1; V gene: TRBV6-5; CDR3 length: 14
CDR3 protein: CASSLTGGRSGELFF; CDR3 DNA: TGCGCCAGCAGCCTGACAGGGGGCAGATCCGGGGAGCTGTTTTTT; J gene: TRBJ2-2; clone size: NA; D gene: TRBD1; V gene: TRBV5-1; CDR3 length: 15
CDR3 protein: CASSFGQVMNEKLFF; CDR3 DNA: TGTGCCAGTAGTTTCGGACAGGTCATGAATGAAAAACTGTTTTTT; J gene: TRBJ1-4; clone size: NA; D gene: TRBD1; V gene: TRBV19; CDR3 length: 15
CDR3 protein: CASSQDAGGASTEAFF; CDR3 DNA: TGCGCCAGCAGCCAAGACGCAGGGGGCGCTTCCACTGAAGCTTTCTTT; J gene: TRBJ1-1; clone size: NA; D gene: TRBD1; V gene: TRBV4-3; CDR3 length: 16
CDR3 protein: CASSQLAGDGDEQFF; CDR3 DNA: TGTGCCAGCAGCCAACTAGCGGGAGACGGAGATGAGCAGTTCTTC; J gene: TRBJ2-1; clone size: NA; D gene: TRBD2; V gene: TRBV3-1/TRBV3-2; CDR3 length: 15
CDR3 protein: CASSLDKRDTQYF; CDR3 DNA: TGTGCCAGCAGCTTGGACAAGCGAGATACGCAGTATTTT; J gene: TRBJ2-3; clone size: NA; D gene: NA; V gene: TRBV11-1; CDR3 length: 13
CDR3 protein: CASSLGRTDGYTF; CDR3 DNA: TGTGCCAGCAGTTTAGGGAGGACAGATGGCTACACCTTC; J gene: TRBJ1-2; clone size: NA; D gene: NA; V gene: TRBV12-3/TRBV12-4; CDR3 length: 13
CDR3 protein: CATSDNRDGYTF; CDR3 DNA: TGTGCCACCAGTGATAACAGGGATGGCTACACCTTC; J gene: TRBJ1-2; clone size: NA; D gene: NA; V gene: TRBV24-1; CDR3 length: 12
CDR3 protein: CASSRQPKADGYTF; CDR3 DNA: TGTGCCAGCAGTCGACAGCCGAAGGCAGATGGCTACACCTTC; J gene: TRBJ1-2; clone size: NA; D gene: NA; V gene: TRBV6-5; CDR3 length: 14
CDR3 protein: CASSVESTATNEKLFF; CDR3 DNA: TGTGCCAGCAGTGTAGAATCGACAGCAACTAATGAAAAACTGTTTTTT; J gene: TRBJ1-4; clone size: few; D gene: NA; V gene: TRBV2; CDR3 length: 16
CDR3 protein: CASMRGDQPQHF; CDR3 DNA: TGTGCCAGTATGAGAGGTGATCAGCCCCAGCATTTT; J gene: TRBJ1-5; clone size: NA; D gene: NA; V gene: TRBV19; CDR3 length: 12
CDR3 protein: CASSHSDRVLTEAFF; CDR3 DNA: TGTGCCAGCAGCCATTCCGACAGGGTTCTGACTGAAGCTTTCTTT; J gene: TRBJ1-1; clone size: NA; D gene: TRBD1; V gene: TRBV3-1/TRBV3-2; CDR3 length: 15
CDR3 protein: CASSFGDNTEAFF; CDR3 DNA: TGTGCCAGCAGCTTTGGAGATAACACTGAAGCTTTCTTT; J gene: TRBJ1-1; clone size: NA; D gene: NA; V gene: TRBV7-9; CDR3 length: 13
CDR3 protein: CASSLFGGTYGYTF; CDR3 DNA: TGTGCCAGCAGTTTATTTGGGGGCACCTATGGCTACACCTTC; J gene: TRBJ1-2; clone size: NA; D gene: NA; V gene: TRBV28; CDR3 length: 14
CDR3 protein: CASSAASPTGGWDEAFF; CDR3 DNA: TGTGCCAGCAGCGCGGCCAGCCCGACAGGGGGATGGGATGAAGCTTTCTTT; J gene: TRBJ1-1; clone size: NA; D gene: TRBD1; V gene: TRBV9; CDR3 length: 17
CDR3 protein: CASSEVGRGTEAFF; CDR3 DNA: TGTGCCAGCAGTGAAGTTGGGCGGGGGACTGAAGCTTTCTTT; J gene: TRBJ1-1; clone size: NA; D gene: NA; V gene: TRBV6-1; CDR3 length: 14
CDR3 protein: CASRDARGTQYF; CDR3 DNA: TGTGCCAGCAGGGACGCTAGGGGTACGCAGTATTTT; J gene: TRBJ2-3; clone size: NA; D gene: NA; V gene: TRBV5-4; CDR3 length: 12
CDR3 protein: CASNFRNTGELFF; CDR3 DNA: TGTGCCAGCAATTTTAGAAACACCGGGGAGCTGTTTTTT; J gene: TRBJ2-2; clone size: NA; D gene: NA; V gene: TRBV21-1; CDR3 length: 13